This section outlines one TCR beta chain sequence together with its context. The sample is drawn from a study of control samples from healthy donors and cancer patients. The repertoire was sequenced with immunoSEQ multiplex PCR; TCRdb's copy has only in-frame clones and lacks some. The table lists roughly 20,000 clones, roughly 80% of them singletons. Sequencing was performed on PBMCs. The clonotype comes from a man older than 75 with head and neck cancer.

The CDR3, as DNA: TGTGCCAGCTCACCCCTGGGACAGGGGGGCACTGAAGCTTTCTTT. This encodes CASSPLGQGGTEAFF. The genes are TRBV18 and TRBJ1-1; 11 bases agree with TRBD1. The CDR3 has 15 amino acids. With V trimmed by 3 bases and J by 4 bases, 4 bases remained unmatched. Germline V gene data show CDR1 as KGHSH and CDR2 as LQKENI.